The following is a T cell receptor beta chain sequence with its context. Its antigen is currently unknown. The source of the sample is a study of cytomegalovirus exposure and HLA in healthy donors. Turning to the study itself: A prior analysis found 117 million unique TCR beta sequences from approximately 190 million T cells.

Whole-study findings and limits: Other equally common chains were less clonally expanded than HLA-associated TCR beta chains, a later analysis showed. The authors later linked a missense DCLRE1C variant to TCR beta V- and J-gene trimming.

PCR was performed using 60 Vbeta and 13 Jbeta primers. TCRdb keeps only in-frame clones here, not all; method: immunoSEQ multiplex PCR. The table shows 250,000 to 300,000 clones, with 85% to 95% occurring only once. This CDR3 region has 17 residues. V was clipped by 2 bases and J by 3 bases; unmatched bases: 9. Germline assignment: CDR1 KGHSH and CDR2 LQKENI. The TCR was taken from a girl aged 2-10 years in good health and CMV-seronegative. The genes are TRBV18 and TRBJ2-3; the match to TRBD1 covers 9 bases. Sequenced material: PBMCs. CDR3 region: CASSPSSGTGSTDTQYF. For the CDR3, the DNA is TGTGCCAGCTCACCATCATCCGGGACAGGGAGTACAGATACGCAGTATTTT.